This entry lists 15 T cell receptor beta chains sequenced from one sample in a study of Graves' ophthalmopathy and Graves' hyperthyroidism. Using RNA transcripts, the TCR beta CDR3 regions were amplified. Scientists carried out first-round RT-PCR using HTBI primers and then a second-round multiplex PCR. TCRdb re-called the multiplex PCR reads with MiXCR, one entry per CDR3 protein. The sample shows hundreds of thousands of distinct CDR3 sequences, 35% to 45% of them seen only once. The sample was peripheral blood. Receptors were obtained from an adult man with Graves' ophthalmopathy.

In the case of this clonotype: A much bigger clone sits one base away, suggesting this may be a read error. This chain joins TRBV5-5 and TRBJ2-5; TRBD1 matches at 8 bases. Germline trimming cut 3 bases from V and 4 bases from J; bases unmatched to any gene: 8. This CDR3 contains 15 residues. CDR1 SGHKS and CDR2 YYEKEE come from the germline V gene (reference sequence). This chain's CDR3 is CASSSYPGGGETQYF. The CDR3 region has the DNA TGTGCCAGCAGCTCGTACCCAGGGGGCGGAGAGACCCAGTACTTC. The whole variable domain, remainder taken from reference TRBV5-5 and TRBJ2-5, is DAGVTQSPTHLIKTRGQQVTLRCSPISGHKSVSWYQQVLGQGPQFIFQYYEKEERGRGNFPDRFSARQFPNYSSELNVNALLLGDSALYLCASSSYPGGGETQYFGPGTRLLVL.

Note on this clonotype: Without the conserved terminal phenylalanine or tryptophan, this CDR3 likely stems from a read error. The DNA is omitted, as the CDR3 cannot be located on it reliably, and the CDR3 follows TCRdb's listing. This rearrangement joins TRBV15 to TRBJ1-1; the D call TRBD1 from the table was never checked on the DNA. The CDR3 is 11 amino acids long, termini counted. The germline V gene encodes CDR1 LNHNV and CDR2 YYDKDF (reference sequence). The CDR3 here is CATSGRTGGDY.

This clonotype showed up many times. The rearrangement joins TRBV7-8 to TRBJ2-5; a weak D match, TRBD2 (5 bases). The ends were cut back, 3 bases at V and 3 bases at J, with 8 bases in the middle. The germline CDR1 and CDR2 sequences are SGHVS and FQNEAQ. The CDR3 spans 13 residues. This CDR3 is CASSLMTKETQYF. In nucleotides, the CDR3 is TGTGCCAGCAGCTTGATGACTAAAGAGACCCAGTACTTC.

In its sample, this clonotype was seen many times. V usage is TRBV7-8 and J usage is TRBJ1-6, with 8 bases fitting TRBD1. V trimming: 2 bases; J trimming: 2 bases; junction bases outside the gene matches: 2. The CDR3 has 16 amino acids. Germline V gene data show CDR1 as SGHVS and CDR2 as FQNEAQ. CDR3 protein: CASSLTTGAYNSPLHF. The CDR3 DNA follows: TGTGCCAGCAGCTTAACGACAGGGGCCTATAATTCACCCCTCCACTTT.

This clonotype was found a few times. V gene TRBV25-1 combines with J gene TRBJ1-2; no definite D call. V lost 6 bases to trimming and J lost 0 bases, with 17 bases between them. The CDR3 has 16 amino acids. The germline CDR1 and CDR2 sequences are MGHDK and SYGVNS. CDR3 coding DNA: TGTGCCAGCAGAAGGATCCAGGACCATACTAACTATGGCTACACCTTC. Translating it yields CASRRIQDHTNYGYTF.

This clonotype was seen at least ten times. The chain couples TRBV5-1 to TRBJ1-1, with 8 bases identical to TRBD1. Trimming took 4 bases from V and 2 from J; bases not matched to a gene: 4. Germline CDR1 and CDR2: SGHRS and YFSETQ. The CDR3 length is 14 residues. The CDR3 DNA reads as TGCGCCAGCAGCCAACAGGGGGGTAACACTGAAGCTTTCTTT. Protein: CASSQQGGNTEAFF.

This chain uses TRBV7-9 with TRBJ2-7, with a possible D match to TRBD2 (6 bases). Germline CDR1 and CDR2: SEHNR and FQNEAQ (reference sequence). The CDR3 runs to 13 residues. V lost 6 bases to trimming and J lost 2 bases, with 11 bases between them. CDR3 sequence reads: CASRRAGPYEQYF. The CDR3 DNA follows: TGTGCCAGCAGACGCGCGGGACCCTACGAGCAGTACTTC.

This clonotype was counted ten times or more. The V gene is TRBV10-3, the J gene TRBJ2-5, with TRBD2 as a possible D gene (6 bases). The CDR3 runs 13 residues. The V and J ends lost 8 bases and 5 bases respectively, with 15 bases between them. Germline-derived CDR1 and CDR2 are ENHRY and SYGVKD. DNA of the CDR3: TGTGCCATCGGATCGGGGGTCCGGGAGACCCAGTACTTC. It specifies CAIGSGVRETQYF.

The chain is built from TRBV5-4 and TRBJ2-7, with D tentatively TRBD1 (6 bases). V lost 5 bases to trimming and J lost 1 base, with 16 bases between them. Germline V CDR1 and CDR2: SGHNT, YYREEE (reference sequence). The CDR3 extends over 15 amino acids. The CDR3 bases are TGTGCCAGCAGGGTACAGGGAACCAAATCCTACGAGCAGTACTTC. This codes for CASRVQGTKSYEQYF.

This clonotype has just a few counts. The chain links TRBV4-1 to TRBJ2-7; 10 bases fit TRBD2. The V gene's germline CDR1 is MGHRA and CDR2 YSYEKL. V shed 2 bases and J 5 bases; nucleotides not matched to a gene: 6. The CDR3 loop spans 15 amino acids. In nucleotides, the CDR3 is TGCGCCAGCAGCCAATCGGGACTAGCGCTCGACGAGCAGTACTTC. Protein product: CASSQSGLALDEQYF.

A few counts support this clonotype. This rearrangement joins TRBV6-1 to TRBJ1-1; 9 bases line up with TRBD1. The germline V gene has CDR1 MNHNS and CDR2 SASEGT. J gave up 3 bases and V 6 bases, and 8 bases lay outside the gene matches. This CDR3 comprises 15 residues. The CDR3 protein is CASRRTGVPDTEAFF. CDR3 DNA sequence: TGTGCCAGCAGGAGGACAGGGGTTCCTGACACTGAAGCTTTCTTT.

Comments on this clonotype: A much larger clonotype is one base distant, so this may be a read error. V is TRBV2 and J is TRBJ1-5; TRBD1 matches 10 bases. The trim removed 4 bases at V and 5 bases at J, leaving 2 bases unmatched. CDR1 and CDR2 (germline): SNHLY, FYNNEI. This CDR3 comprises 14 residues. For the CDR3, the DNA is TGTGCCAGCAGTGGGGGGACAGGGGATCAGCCCCAGCATTTT. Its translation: CASSGGTGDQPQHF.

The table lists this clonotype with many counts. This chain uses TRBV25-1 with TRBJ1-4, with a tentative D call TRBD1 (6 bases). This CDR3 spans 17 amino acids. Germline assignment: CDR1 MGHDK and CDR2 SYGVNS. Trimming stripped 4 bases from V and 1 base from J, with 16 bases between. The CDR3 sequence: CASSVQGTTGTNEKLFF. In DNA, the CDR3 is TGTGCCAGCAGTGTCCAGGGGACCACTGGAACTAATGAAAAACTGTTTTTT.

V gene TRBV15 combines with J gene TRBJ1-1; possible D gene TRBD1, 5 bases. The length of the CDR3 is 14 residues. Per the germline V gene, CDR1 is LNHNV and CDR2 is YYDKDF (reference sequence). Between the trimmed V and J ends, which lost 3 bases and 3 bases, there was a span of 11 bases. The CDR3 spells CATSSRGGDTEAFF. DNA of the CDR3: TGTGCCACCAGCAGCCGCGGGGGGGACACTGAAGCTTTCTTT.

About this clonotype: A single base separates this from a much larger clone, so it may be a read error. The CDR3 is CSAREGQGVSGAKVLTF. Written as DNA, the CDR3 is TGCAGTGCTAGGGAGGGACAGGGGGTTTCTGGGGCCAAAGTCCTGACTTTC. The V call is TRBV20-1, the J call TRBJ2-6; 11 bases match TRBD1. The germline V gene has CDR1 DFQATT and CDR2 SNEGSKA (reference sequence). The CDR3 has 17 residues.